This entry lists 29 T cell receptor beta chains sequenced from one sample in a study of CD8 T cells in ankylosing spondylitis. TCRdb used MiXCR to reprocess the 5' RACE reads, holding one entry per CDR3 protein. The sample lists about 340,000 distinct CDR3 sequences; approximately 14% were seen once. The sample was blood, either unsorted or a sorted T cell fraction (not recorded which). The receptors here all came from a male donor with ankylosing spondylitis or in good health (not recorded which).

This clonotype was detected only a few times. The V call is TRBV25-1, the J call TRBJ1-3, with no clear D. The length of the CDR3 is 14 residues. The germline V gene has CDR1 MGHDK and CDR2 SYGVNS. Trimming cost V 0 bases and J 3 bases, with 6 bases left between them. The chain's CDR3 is CASSEYRGGNTIYF. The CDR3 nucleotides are TGTGCCAGCAGTGAATATCGTGGTGGAAACACCATATATTTT.

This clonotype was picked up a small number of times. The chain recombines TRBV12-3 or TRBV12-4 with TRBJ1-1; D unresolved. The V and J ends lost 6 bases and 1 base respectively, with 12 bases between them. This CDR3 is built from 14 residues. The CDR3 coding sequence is TGTGCCAGCAGCCTCACCCCGACGAACACTGAAGCTTTCTTT. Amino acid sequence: CASSLTPTNTEAFF.

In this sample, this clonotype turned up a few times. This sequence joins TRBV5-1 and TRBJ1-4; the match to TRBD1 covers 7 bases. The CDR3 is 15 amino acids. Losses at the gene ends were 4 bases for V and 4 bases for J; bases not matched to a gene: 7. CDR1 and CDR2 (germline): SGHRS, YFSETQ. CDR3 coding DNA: TGCGCCAGCAGCCAAACGGGACAGCTTAATGAAAAACTGTTTTTT. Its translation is CASSQTGQLNEKLFF.

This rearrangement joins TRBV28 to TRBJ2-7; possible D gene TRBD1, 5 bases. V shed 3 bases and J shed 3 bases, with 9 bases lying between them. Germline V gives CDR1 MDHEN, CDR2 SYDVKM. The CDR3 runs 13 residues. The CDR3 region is CASSFATGYEQYF. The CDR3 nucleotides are TGTGCCAGCAGTTTCGCTACAGGCTACGAGCAGTACTTC.

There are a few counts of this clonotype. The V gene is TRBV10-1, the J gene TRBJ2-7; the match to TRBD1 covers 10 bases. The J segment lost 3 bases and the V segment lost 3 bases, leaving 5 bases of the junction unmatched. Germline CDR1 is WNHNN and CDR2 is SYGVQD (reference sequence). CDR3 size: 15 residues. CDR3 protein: CASSEPGQGFYEQYF. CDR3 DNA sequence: TGCGCCAGCAGTGAACCGGGACAGGGGTTCTACGAGCAGTACTTC.

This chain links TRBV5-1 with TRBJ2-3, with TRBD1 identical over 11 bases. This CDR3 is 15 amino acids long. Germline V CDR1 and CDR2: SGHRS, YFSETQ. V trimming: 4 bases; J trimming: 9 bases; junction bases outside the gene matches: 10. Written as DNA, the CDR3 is TGCGCCAGCAGCCGGGACAGGGGGGCCCTCGCCACGCAGTATTTT. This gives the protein CASSRDRGALATQYF.

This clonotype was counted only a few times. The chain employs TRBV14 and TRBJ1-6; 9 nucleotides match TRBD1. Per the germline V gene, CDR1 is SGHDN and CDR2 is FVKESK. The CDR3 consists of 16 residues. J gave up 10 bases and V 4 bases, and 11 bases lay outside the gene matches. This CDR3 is CASSRGGQGILSPLHF. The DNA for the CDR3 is TGTGCCAGCAGCCGAGGGGGACAGGGCATTTTGTCACCCCTCCACTTT.

The CDR3 DNA reads TGTGCCAGCAGTATAAGCGGGGGCCGGAACACCGGGGAGCTGTTTTTT. The encoded protein is CASSISGGRNTGELFF. The rearrangement links TRBV2 to TRBJ2-2; 8 positions match TRBD2. The CDR3 runs to 16 residues. Germline trimming cut 5 bases from V and 1 base from J; bases unmatched to any gene: 6. Per germline, CDR1 SNHLY and CDR2 FYNNEI.

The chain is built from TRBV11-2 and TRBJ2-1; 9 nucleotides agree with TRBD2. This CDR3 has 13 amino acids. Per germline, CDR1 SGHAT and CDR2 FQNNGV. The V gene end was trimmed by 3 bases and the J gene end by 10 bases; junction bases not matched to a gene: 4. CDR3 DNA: TGTGCCAGCAGCTTGGGACTAGCAGGCGAGCAGTTCTTC. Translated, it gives CASSLGLAGEQFF.

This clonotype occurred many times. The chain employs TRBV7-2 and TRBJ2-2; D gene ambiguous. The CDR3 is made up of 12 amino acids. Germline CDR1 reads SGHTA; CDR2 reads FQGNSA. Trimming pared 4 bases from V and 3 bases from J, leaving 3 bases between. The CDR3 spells CASSSDTGELFF. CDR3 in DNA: TGTGCCAGCAGCTCTGACACCGGGGAGCTGTTTTTT.

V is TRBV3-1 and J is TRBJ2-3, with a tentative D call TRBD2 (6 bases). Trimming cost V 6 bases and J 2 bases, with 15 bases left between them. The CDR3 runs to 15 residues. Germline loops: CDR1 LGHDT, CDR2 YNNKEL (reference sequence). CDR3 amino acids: CASRNRDLHTDTQYF. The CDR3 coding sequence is TGTGCCAGCAGGAACCGGGACTTACACACAGATACGCAGTATTTT.

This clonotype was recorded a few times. DNA for the CDR3: TGTGCCAGCAGTTTCGAGCCGGGGGCGGGCACTGAAGCTTTCTTT. It codes for CASSFEPGAGTEAFF. The rearrangement joins TRBV27 to TRBJ1-1; TRBD1 might be the D (6 bases). CDR1 is MNHEY and CDR2 is SMNVEV in the germline V gene (reference sequence). The CDR3 runs to 15 residues. The V end lost 3 bases, the J end lost 4 bases, and 15 bases lay between the germline ends.

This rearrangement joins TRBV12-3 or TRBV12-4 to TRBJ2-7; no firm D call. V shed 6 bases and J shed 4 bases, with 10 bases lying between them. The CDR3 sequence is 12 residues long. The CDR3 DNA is TGTGCCAGCAGAATAGTCGGGTACGAGCAGTACTTC. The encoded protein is CASRIVGYEQYF.

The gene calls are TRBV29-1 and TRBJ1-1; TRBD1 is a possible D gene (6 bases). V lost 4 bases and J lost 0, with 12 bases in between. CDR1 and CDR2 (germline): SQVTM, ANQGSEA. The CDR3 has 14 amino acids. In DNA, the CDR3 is TGCAGCGTTGGTAGGACAGCTATGAACACTGAAGCTTTCTTT. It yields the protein CSVGRTAMNTEAFF.

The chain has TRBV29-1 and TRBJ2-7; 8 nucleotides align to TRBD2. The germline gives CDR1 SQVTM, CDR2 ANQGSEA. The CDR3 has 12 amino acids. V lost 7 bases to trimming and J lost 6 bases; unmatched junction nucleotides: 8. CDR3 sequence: CSGREGLSEQYF. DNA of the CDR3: TGCAGCGGCCGGGAGGGCCTATCCGAGCAGTACTTC.

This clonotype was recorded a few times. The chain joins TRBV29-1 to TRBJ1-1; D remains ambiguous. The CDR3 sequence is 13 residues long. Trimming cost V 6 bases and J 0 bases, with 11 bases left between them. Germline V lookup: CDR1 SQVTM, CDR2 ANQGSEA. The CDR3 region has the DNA TGCAGCGTCCTTAAGGTCCTGAACACTGAAGCTTTCTTT. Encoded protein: CSVLKVLNTEAFF.

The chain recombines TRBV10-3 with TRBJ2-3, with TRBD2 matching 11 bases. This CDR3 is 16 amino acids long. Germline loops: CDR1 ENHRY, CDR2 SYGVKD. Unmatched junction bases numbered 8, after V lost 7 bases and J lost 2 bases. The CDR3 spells CAITGSLAGDTDTQYF. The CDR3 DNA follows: TGTGCCATCACCGGGTCACTAGCGGGGGACACAGATACGCAGTATTTT.

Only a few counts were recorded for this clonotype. CDR3 residues: CSARAFAGTEAFF. CDR3 sequence (DNA): TGCAGTGCTAGAGCCTTTGCGGGCACTGAAGCTTTCTTT. The chain is built from TRBV20-1 and TRBJ1-1, with D hard to call. Germline V CDR1 and CDR2: DFQATT, SNEGSKA (reference sequence). V lost 1 base and J 4 bases, leaving 10 bases between the germline ends. The CDR3 length is 13 residues.

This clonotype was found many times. CDR3 sequence (DNA): TGCAGTGTACGTCAGGGTGGGACTTTCTTT. This translates into CSVRQGGTFF. The chain couples TRBV20-1 to TRBJ1-1; D might be TRBD1 (5 bases). The CDR3 has 10 residues. Germline V gene sequence: CDR1 DFQATT, CDR2 SNEGSKA (reference sequence). Trimming removed 7 bases at V and 12 bases at J, with 15 bases between.

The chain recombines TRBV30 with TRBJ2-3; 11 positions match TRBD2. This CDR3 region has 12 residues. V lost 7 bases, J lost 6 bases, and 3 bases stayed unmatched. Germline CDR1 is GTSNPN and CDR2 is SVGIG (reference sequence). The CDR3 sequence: CALAGGPDTQYF. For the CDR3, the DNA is TGTGCCTTAGCGGGGGGGCCCGATACGCAGTATTTT.

The CDR3 is CASSLEDSIHQPQHF. CDR3 in DNA: TGTGCCAGCAGCTTAGAGGACAGTATCCATCAGCCCCAGCATTTT. V and J are TRBV11-2 and TRBJ1-5, with D tentatively TRBD1 (6 bases). Germline CDR1 reads SGHAT; CDR2 reads FQNNGV. CDR3 length: 15 residues. V was pared by 0 bases and J by 5 bases, with 11 bases between.

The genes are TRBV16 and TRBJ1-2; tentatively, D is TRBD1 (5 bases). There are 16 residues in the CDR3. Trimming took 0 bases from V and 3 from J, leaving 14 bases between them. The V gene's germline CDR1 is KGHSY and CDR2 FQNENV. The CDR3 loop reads CASSQSIVAGDYGYTF. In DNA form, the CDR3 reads TGTGCCAGCAGCCAATCAATAGTGGCGGGGGACTATGGCTACACCTTC.

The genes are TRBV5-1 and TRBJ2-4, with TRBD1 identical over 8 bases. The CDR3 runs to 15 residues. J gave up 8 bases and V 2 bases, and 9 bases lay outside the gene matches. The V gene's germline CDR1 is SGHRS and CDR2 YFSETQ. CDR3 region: CASSLGQGQGDIQYF. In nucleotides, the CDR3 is TGCGCCAGCAGCTTAGGACAGGGCCAAGGGGACATTCAGTACTTC.

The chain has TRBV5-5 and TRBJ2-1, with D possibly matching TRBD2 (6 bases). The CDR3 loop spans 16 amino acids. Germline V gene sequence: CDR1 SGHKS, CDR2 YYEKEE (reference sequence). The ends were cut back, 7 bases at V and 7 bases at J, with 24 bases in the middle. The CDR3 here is CASDQHSPLAVNEQFF. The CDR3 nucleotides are TGTGCCAGCGACCAACATTCCCCACTAGCAGTAAATGAGCAGTTCTTC.

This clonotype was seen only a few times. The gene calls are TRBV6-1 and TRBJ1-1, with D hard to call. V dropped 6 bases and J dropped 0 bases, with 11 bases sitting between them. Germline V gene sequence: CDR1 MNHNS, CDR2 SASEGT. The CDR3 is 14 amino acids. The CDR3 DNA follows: TGTGCCAGCAGGGACCTTGACATGAACACTGAAGCTTTCTTT. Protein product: CASRDLDMNTEAFF.

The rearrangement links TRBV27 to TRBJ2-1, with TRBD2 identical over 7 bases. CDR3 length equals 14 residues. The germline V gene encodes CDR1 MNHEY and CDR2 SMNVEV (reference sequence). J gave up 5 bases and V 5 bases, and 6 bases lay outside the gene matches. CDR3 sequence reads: CASSGGLTNNEQFF. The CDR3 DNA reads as TGTGCCAGCAGTGGGGGACTAACCAACAATGAGCAGTTCTTC.

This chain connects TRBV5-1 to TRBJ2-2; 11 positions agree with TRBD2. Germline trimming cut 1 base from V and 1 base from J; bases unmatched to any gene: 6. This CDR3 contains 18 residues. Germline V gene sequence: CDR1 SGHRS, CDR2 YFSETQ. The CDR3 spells CASSLKGTSGGNTGELFF. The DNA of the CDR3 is TGCGCCAGCAGCTTGAAAGGGACTAGCGGAGGGAACACCGGGGAGCTGTTTTTT.

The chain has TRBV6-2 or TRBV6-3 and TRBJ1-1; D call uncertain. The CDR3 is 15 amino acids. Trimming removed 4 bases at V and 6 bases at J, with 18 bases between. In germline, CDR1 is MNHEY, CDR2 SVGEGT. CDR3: CASSSYRVLGAEAFF. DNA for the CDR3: TGTGCCAGCAGTTCCTACAGAGTCCTGGGTGCTGAAGCTTTCTTT.

CDR3 loop: CASSPLAGALPGETQYF. DNA for the CDR3: TGTGCCAGCAGTCCCTTGGCGGGGGCCCTTCCTGGAGAGACCCAGTACTTC. The chain joins TRBV12-3 or TRBV12-4 to TRBJ2-5; TRBD2 might be the D (7 bases). Trimming left V 5 bases short and J 4 bases short, with 23 bases between. The CDR3 contains 17 residues.